This T cell receptor beta chain was sequenced for a study of T cell responses to AZD1222 COVID-19 vaccine. Comment on this clone: The target antigen is unknown.

Study conclusions and caveats: Only a handful of AZD1222 recipients, more than 5 in all, had baseline seropositivity. After two AZD1222 doses, spike-specific TCR breadth and depth rose versus day 0. There were repertoire samples only from the period after the peak T cell response. As reported, nearly half of all spike-specific TCRs target variant regions that are unmutated.

Per the germline V gene, CDR1 is SGHNT and CDR2 is YENEEA. V was cut by 5 bases and J by 5 bases, with 10 bases left in between. The CDR3 runs to 13 residues. Profiled with immunoSEQ multiplex PCR; TCRdb holds only in-frame clones, not every one. The data show over 50,000 clones, around 82% seen once. Sequencing used peripheral blood, obtained 28 days after the second AZD1222 dose. The receptor comes from an adult who received the AZD1222 COVID-19 vaccine. The chain combines TRBV11-3 with TRBJ2-1; weak D call: TRBD2 (5 bases). This CDR3 is CASSEAGDNEQFF. The CDR3, as DNA: TGTGCCAGCAGCGAGGCGGGCGACAATGAGCAGTTCTTC.